This T cell receptor (beta chain) came from a study of identical twins (dated by TCRdb to the mid-2010s). For context, the study as a whole: The study deep-sequenced TCR alpha and beta repertoires from monozygotic twins, unrelated adults of various ages and cord blood to test whether fetal clonotypes persist. Replicate twin experiments were performed at different times using different library preparation protocols to rule out contamination. General conclusions and limits of the study: Invariant T cells such as MAIT and iNKT could partly confound zero-insertion analyses, though diverse VJ usage argued against this for most clonotypes. Abundant cord blood beta clonotypes carried fewer insertions; young adult naive repertoires showed a weaker similar trend, while memory repertoires showed none. Compared with coincidental sharing between unrelated individuals, out-of-frame TCR alpha sequences shared between twins showed an excess of sequences with low generation probability. A weaker excess of twin sharing was found in beta out-of-frame sequences because the signal-to-noise ratio was lowered by fewer shared sequences. Because the same donors could not be followed over many years, the conclusions depended on cross-sectional statistical analysis. Recombination models systematically underestimated out-of-frame TCR alpha sharing in monozygotic twins but agreed with sharing between unrelated individuals.

Every donor in the study was a healthy Caucasian. The researchers also sequenced three unrelated adults who were not twins: a male aged 18 to 30, a male aged 50 to 59, and a female aged 50 to 59. Miltenyi CD45RO+ enrichment and human naive T-cell isolation kits were used to isolate memory (CD45RO+) and naive T cells from PBMC. This clonotype showed up many times. It lacks a known antigen. No base quality values were provided; no much bigger clone lies one nucleotide off. Library prep was done by 5' RACE. Sequencer: Illumina HiSeq 2000. A universal primer binding site was introduced by template switching, and a unique molecular identifier was present in the final cDNA, enabling accurate counting of TCR cDNA molecules. Specific primers in the conserved constant-segment region were used to synthesize first-strand cDNA for the TCR alpha and beta chains. To control for contamination, each cDNA library was double barcoded with a SMART-Mk sample barcode plus Illumina barcodes. TruSeq adapter sequences, together with Illumina sample barcodes, were added in two successive PCR steps. The Illumina HiSeq platform was used with custom primers to sequence TCR alpha and beta cDNA libraries. The paper's data handling went like this. MiGEC processed the raw reads to extract unique molecular identifiers, while MiXCR was used to determine the CDR3 positions. Recombination models were inferred per individual with the repgenHMM and IGoR tools using an EM algorithm. Shared clonotype analysis was performed with the tcR package in R, normalizing sharing by the product of cloneset sizes. Out-of-frame nonproductive sequences were analyzed to study raw recombination free of thymic and clonal selection effects. TCRdb reanalyzed the raw reads on its own, using fastp at Q25 for trimming and MiXCR for clone calling, and kept in-frame beta chains. Identical CDR3 proteins give one entry, which carries the most common genes and DNA. The V and J calls follow TCRdb's processing rather than the paper's. This sample lists 300,000 to 400,000 distinct CDR3 sequences; roughly 10% were detected once. 8% to 10% of the sample is taken by the ten largest.

The CDR3 starts with the cysteine, ends with the phenylalanine, and has 15 residues. This entry keeps only the CDR3 DNA: 45 bases, framed from base 1. Unmatched junction bases come to 9, with V trimmed by 3 bases and J by 5 bases. The rearrangement combines TRBV12-3 or TRBV12-4 with TRBJ2-5; 7 nucleotides in the junction match TRBD2. The sample comprised naive T cells sorted from blood. Sample cell subset or site, as interpreted from the label and publication: cells isolated with a human naive T-cell isolation kit. The TCR originated in a woman in her forties or fifties in good health. This receptor carries the CDR3 CASSFPGGGRETQYF. The DNA sequence is as follows: TGTGCCAGCAGTTTCCCGGGAGGAGGAAGGGAGACCCAGTACTTC.